This T cell receptor (beta chain) emerged from a study of OX40 agonist ivuxolimab in advanced cancers. The CDR3 consists of 16 residues. Germline assignment: CDR1 SGHNT and CDR2 YENEEA. V lost 5 bases and J lost 6, with 19 bases in between. Profiling relied on immunoSEQ multiplex PCR, and the TCRdb table lists in-frame clones only, not all of them. The sample holds 35,000 to 50,000 clones, 75% to 90% seen once. This material consisted of CD4+ or CD8+ T cells sorted from blood, taken in a trial of the OX40 agonist ivuxolimab. This TCR was sampled from an adult with an advanced solid tumor such as melanoma, head and neck, liver or kidney cancer. This sequence joins TRBV11-3 and TRBJ2-2; the D gene is possibly TRBD2 (7 bases). The CDR3 spells CASSTFGRGSAGELFF. The CDR3 DNA sequence: TGTGCCAGCAGCACCTTTGGGAGGGGGAGCGCCGGGGAGCTGTTTTTT.